The 19 T cell receptor beta chains below come from one sample, sequenced in a study of shared clonotypes between healthy human individuals. Sequencing was performed with immunoSEQ multiplex PCR; in TCRdb, only in-frame clones are kept and a portion is missing. The sample includes fewer than 650,000 clones, about 80% of them seen just once. The sequencing sample was made of PBMCs. Source of these receptors: a woman between 35 and 50 years old in good health. Some clones in this sample may be carry-over from other donors' samples.

This clone occurred many times. Other nucleotide sequences from this sample produce the same CDR3. The chain employs TRBV30 and TRBJ2-5, with TRBD2 as a possible D gene (6 bases). The CDR3 runs 13 residues. CDR1 GTSNPN and CDR2 SVGIG come from the germline V gene (reference sequence). With 3 bases removed from V and 1 base from J, the gap between germline ends came to 9 bases. CDR3 sequence: CAWRLGGQETQYF. CDR3 bases: TGTGCCTGGAGGCTGGGGGGCCAAGAGACCCAGTACTTC.

The chain combines TRBV11-2 with TRBJ2-7, with D maybe TRBD1 (6 bases). CDR1 and CDR2 (germline): SGHAT, FQNNGV. V was trimmed by 3 bases and J by 2 bases, leaving 14 bases between them. CDR3 length: 15 amino acids. CDR3 coding DNA: TGTGCCAGCAGCTTTGGGGGCAGGACCCCCTACGAGCAGTACTTC. Protein product: CASSFGGRTPYEQYF.

The V and J genes are TRBV5-3 and TRBJ1-2; no reliable D call. TRBV5-3 belongs to the ORF category, with a function that is uncertain. The CDR3 is made up of 13 amino acids. The germline V and J ends were trimmed by 0 bases and 7 bases, with 10 bases remaining between them. The CDR3 spells CARSLVRRAGYTF. Here the CDR3 DNA reads TGTGCCAGAAGCTTGGTTCGCCGAGCTGGCTACACCTTC.

The chain has TRBV21-1 and TRBJ2-7; TRBD1 is the table's D call and was not checked against the DNA. TRBV21-1 is annotated as a pseudogene. The length of the CDR3 is 15 residues. CDR3 DNA sequence: TGTGCCAGCAGCAAAAAGGGGCTTTTCCTCTACGAGCAGTACTTC. Protein product: CASSKKGLFLYEQYF.

This clone was observed a single time. The chain recombines TRBV7-9 with TRBJ1-2, with D possibly matching TRBD1 (5 bases). The CDR3 covers 13 residues. The V end lost 6 bases, the J end lost 8 bases, and 16 bases lay between the germline ends. The germline gives CDR1 SEHNR, CDR2 FQNEAQ (reference sequence). Written as DNA, the CDR3 is TGTGCCAGCAGTCGGGACGGCCCAGAAGGCTACACCTTC. Amino acid sequence: CASSRDGPEGYTF.

On this clone itself: This CDR3 is also generated by other DNA sequences in the sample. The V and J genes are TRBV28 and TRBJ1-6; 12 bases align to TRBD1. The CDR3 extends over 15 amino acids. Per the germline V gene, CDR1 is MDHEN and CDR2 is SYDVKM. J gave up 10 bases and V 4 bases, and 5 bases lay outside the gene matches. CDR3 DNA: TGTGCCAGCAGTTCGGGACAGGGGGCAAGGTCACCCCTCCACTTT. Amino acid sequence: CASSSGQGARSPLHF.

The chain carries TRBV4-2 and TRBJ1-5, with 9 nucleotides matching TRBD1. Trimming at V came to 6 bases and at J to 1 base, leaving 4 bases not matched to a gene. Germline V gene lookup returns CDR1 LGHNA and CDR2 YNFKEQ. This CDR3 comprises 15 residues. DNA for the CDR3: TGTGCCAGCAGTCTACAGGGGGCGAGCAATCAGCCCCAGCATTTT. Its translation: CASSLQGASNQPQHF.

This clone was seen a few times. V gene TRBV19 combines with J gene TRBJ1-5; 9 bases map to TRBD1. CDR3 length: 16 residues. Germline CDR1 is LNHDA and CDR2 is SQIVND (reference sequence). Unmatched junction bases numbered 4, after V lost 2 bases and J lost 2 bases. The CDR3 DNA reads TGTGCCAGTAGTATATCCGGGACAGGGCGCAATCAGCCCCAGCATTTT. Protein product: CASSISGTGRNQPQHF.

This clone was recorded many times. The V and J genes are TRBV11-2 and TRBJ2-1, with D maybe TRBD1 (5 bases). The CDR3 runs to 13 residues. Trimming removed 2 bases at V and 10 bases at J, with 12 bases between. Germline V gives CDR1 SGHAT, CDR2 FQNNGV. The CDR3 bases are TGTGCCAGCAGCTTATATGGGGCGGAAGAGCAGTTCTTC. Its translation: CASSLYGAEEQFF.

The chain carries TRBV19 and TRBJ2-3; TRBD1 aligns across 7 bases. With V trimmed by 5 bases and J by 0 bases, 8 bases remained unmatched. Germline-derived CDR1 and CDR2 are LNHDA and SQIVND (reference sequence). This CDR3 spans 16 amino acids. CDR3 in amino acids: CASSPTRGQSTDTQYF. The CDR3 DNA reads TGTGCCAGTAGTCCTACAAGGGGGCAGAGCACAGATACGCAGTATTTT.

This chain connects TRBV23-1 to TRBJ2-7, with 8 bases aligning to TRBD1. TRBV23-1 is placed among ORFs of uncertain function. V lost 4 bases to trimming and J lost 2 bases; unmatched junction nucleotides: 7. The CDR3 has 15 amino acids. The CDR3 protein is CASSRPGQATYEQYF. The CDR3, as DNA: TGCGCCAGCAGTCGTCCGGGACAGGCCACCTACGAGCAGTACTTC.

The count of this clone is one. The chain carries TRBV27 and TRBJ1-1; 10 bases line up with TRBD1. V lost 3 bases to trimming and J lost 3 bases; unmatched junction nucleotides: 10. Germline lookup yields CDR1 MNHEY and CDR2 SMNVEV (reference sequence). This CDR3 is built from 17 residues. The CDR3 sequence is CASSLAGTGVGDTEAFF. CDR3 nucleotides: TGTGCCAGCAGTTTGGCCGGGACAGGGGTCGGGGACACTGAAGCTTTCTTT.

The V call is TRBV6-1, the J call TRBJ2-3; 12 nucleotides agree with TRBD1. The ends lost 4 bases at V and 2 bases at J; junction bases unmatched: 1. The CDR3 extends over 15 amino acids. Per germline, CDR1 MNHNS and CDR2 SASEGT. The CDR3 DNA reads as TGTGCCAGCAGTGGGGACAGGGGGCACACAGATACGCAGTATTTT. As protein: CASSGDRGHTDTQYF.

As concerns this clone: This may arise from a read error, as a much more abundant clone is one base away. The identical CDR3 is also encoded by other nucleotide sequences in the sample. V gene TRBV4-2 combines with J gene TRBJ1-2; the D gene is possibly TRBD1 (5 bases). Germline values: CDR1 LGHNA, CDR2 YNFKEQ. This CDR3 has 15 residues. Deletions cut 2 bases from V and 2 bases from J, with 12 bases between. For the CDR3, the DNA is TGTGCCAGCAGCCAACAGACCGGGGCCAACTATGGCTACACCTTC. Protein sequence: CASSQQTGANYGYTF.

The gene calls are TRBV28 and TRBJ1-5, with D uncertain. CDR3 length: 13 residues. Trimming pared 6 bases from V and 11 bases from J, leaving 17 bases between. Germline CDR1 MDHEN, CDR2 SYDVKM. The CDR3 loop is CASSPLIGGAQHF. CDR3 DNA sequence: TGTGCCAGCAGCCCCTTGATCGGTGGCGCCCAGCATTTT.

In DNA form, the CDR3 reads TGTGCCAGCAGCTTGTCCGTGGTAGCGGGGGGGATCTACAATGAGCAGTTCTTC. It is translated as CASSLSVVAGGIYNEQFF. The chain has TRBV5-8 and TRBJ2-1; 11 bases are a match to TRBD2. J was trimmed by 3 bases and V by 1 base; bases with no gene match: 9. Germline loops: CDR1 SGHTS, CDR2 YDEGEE. This CDR3 region has 18 residues.

About this clone itself: Other DNA sequences within the sample encode an identical CDR3. The CDR3 region has the DNA TGTGCTAGTGGACTAGGGTACAATGAGCAGTTCTTC. It encodes CASGLGYNEQFF. J is TRBJ2-1 and V is TRBV12-5, with TRBD2 as a possible D gene (5 bases). Between the trimmed V and J ends, which lost 6 bases and 4 bases, there was a span of 7 bases. Germline CDR1 and CDR2: LGHNT and FRNRAP. The CDR3 contains 12 residues. The full variable domain, rest sourced from reference TRBV12-5 and TRBJ2-1, is DARVTQTPRHKVTEMGQEVTMRCQPILGHNTVFWYRQTMMQGLELLAYFRNRAPLDDSGMPKDRFSAEMPDATLATLKIQPSEPRDSAVYFCASGLGYNEQFFGPGTRLTVL.

The chain employs TRBV28 and TRBJ1-5; D possibly corresponds to TRBD1 (6 bases). The CDR3 covers 17 residues. Trimming cost V 6 bases and J 0 bases, with 18 bases left between them. Germline V lookup: CDR1 MDHEN, CDR2 SYDVKM. The CDR3 nucleotides are TGTGCCAGCAGCCGCTTCGGGGGGCCCTATAGCAATCAGCCCCAGCATTTT. Protein: CASSRFGGPYSNQPQHF.

The V and J genes are TRBV7-2 and TRBJ2-7; no clear D. Germline V gene data show CDR1 as SGHTA and CDR2 as FQGNSA. Deletions cut 3 bases from V and 1 base from J, with 10 bases between. The CDR3 sequence is 14 residues long. Here the CDR3 DNA reads TGTGCCAGCAGCTTTGACTCCCTATCCTACGAGCAGTACTTC. As protein: CASSFDSLSYEQYF.